Listed here are 23 T cell receptor beta chains from one sample, sequenced in a study of blood T cells in healthy people across ages. Together with a sample-barcoded 5' primer, a J-beta primer mix was included in a second PCR lasting about 7 to 11 cycles. MiXCR was run by TCRdb on the 5' RACE reads, yielding one entry per CDR3 protein. The table includes roughly 1,300,000 distinct CDR3 sequences, roughly 59% detected once. Sequencing was done on a sample of blood. All receptors derive from a man younger than 35 in good health.

This chain links TRBV27 with TRBJ2-5, with 11 nucleotides matching TRBD2. This CDR3 comprises 17 residues. Germline CDR1 and CDR2: MNHEY and SMNVEV (reference sequence). V shed 2 bases and J 1 base; nucleotides not matched to a gene: 6. CDR3 protein: CASSLLAGGRSQETQYF. CDR3 DNA: TGTGCCAGCAGTTTACTAGCGGGAGGCCGTTCCCAAGAGACCCAGTACTTC.

This clonotype was picked up a small number of times. V and J are TRBV28 and TRBJ2-4; D unresolved. Germline V gene data show CDR1 as MDHEN and CDR2 as SYDVKM. The CDR3 loop spans 13 amino acids. Deletions cut 3 bases from V and 8 bases from J, with 11 bases between. The DNA of the CDR3 is TGTGCCAGCAGTTTTCGGGTCGCGGACATTCAGTACTTC. Translated: CASSFRVADIQYF. The full variable domain, rest sourced from reference TRBV28 and TRBJ2-4, is DVKVTQSSRYLVKRTGEKVFLECVQDMDHENMFWYRQDPGLGLRLIYFSYDVKMKEKGDIPEGYSVSREKKERFSLILESASTNQTSMYLCASSFRVADIQYFGAGTRLSVL.

The rearrangement uses TRBV12-3 or TRBV12-4 and TRBJ1-2; D is unresolved. CDR3 size: 16 residues. Deletions cut 1 base from V and 1 base from J, with 13 bases between. The CDR3 nucleotides read TGTGCCAGCAGTTTAGATCCGAGTCCGAATAACTATGGCTACACCTTC. Translation gives CASSLDPSPNNYGYTF.

This clonotype appeared many times. The rearrangement links TRBV5-1 to TRBJ2-1; a weak D match, TRBD1 (6 bases). Germline V gene lookup returns CDR1 SGHRS and CDR2 YFSETQ. V gave up 4 bases and J gave up 5 bases, with 10 bases separating them. The CDR3 sequence is 13 residues long. CDR3 DNA: TGCGCCAGCAGCGTGGACAGAAACAATGAGCAGTTCTTC. Its protein product is CASSVDRNNEQFF.

The chain combines TRBV9 with TRBJ2-4, with a tentative D call TRBD2 (6 bases). Trimming pared 2 bases from V and 0 bases from J, leaving 6 bases between. This CDR3 spans 14 amino acids. CDR1 is SGDLS, CDR2 YYNGEE, per germline. CDR3 nucleotides: TGTGCCAGCAGCGTCGGGGGAGCCAAAAACATTCAGTACTTC. Protein product: CASSVGGAKNIQYF.

A few counts support this clonotype. At one of its ends the junction is not consistent with the germline gene, which may arise from a read error. V gene TRBV6-2 or TRBV6-3 combines with J gene TRBJ1-1; D remains unclear. The CDR3 has 14 amino acids. Germline loops: CDR1 MNHEY, CDR2 SVGEGT. This CDR3 reads CASSYGGPATEAFF. The CDR3 coding sequence is TGTGCCAGTAGTTATGGCGGGCCTGCCACTGAAGCTTTCTTT.

In this sample, this clonotype turned up once. The chain carries TRBV7-2 and TRBJ2-3; 11 nucleotides align to TRBD2. The CDR3 spans 17 residues. CDR1 SGHTA and CDR2 FQGNSA come from the germline V gene. The CDR3 reads CWSGGLAGGELTDTQYF. The DNA of the CDR3 is TGTTGGTCCGGGGGTCTAGCGGGAGGTGAGCTGACAGATACGCAGTATTTT. Combining the CDR3 with reference TRBV7-2 and TRBJ2-3 gives the whole variable domain GAGVSQSPSNKVTEKGKDVELRCDPISGHTALYWYRQSLGQGLEFLIYFQGNSAPDKSGLPSDRFSAERTGGSVSTLTIQRTQQEDSAVYLCWSGGLAGGELTDTQYFGPGTRLTVL.

The chain links TRBV5-1 to TRBJ2-1; no firm D call. The CDR3 contains 12 residues. V was shortened by 4 bases and J by 8 bases, with 10 bases between the two germline ends. CDR1 is SGHRS and CDR2 is YFSETQ in the germline V gene. This CDR3 is CASSHNVDEQFF. In DNA, the CDR3 is TGCGCCAGCAGCCATAACGTGGATGAGCAGTTCTTC.

The CDR3 region has the DNA TGTGCCAGCAGTTACGGGCCCTACAGGGGGCGGGACAATGAGCAGTTCTTC. It encodes CASSYGPYRGRDNEQFF. The chain uses TRBV6-5 and TRBJ2-1; TRBD1 agrees at 9 bases. There are 17 residues in the CDR3. Germline V lookup: CDR1 MNHEY, CDR2 SVGAGI. Trimming at V came to 2 bases and at J to 5 bases, leaving 10 bases not matched to a gene.

This chain uses TRBV12-3 or TRBV12-4 with TRBJ1-2; no clear D. There are 13 residues in the CDR3. V shed 6 bases and J shed 6 bases, with 14 bases lying between them. The CDR3 loop reads CASRLKGADGYTF. The CDR3 nucleotides read TGTGCCAGCAGGTTGAAGGGTGCAGATGGCTACACCTTC.

The V gene is TRBV9, the J gene TRBJ2-5; TRBD2 aligns across 11 bases. After removal of 3 bases from V and 5 bases from J, the junction contained 9 bases not matched to a gene. This CDR3 is 16 amino acids long. The germline gives CDR1 SGDLS, CDR2 YYNGEE. CDR3 amino acids: CASSEFTLAGVETQYF. In DNA form, the CDR3 reads TGTGCCAGCAGCGAATTTACACTAGCGGGGGTTGAGACCCAGTACTTC.

The gene calls are TRBV20-1 and TRBJ1-2; 7 bases line up with TRBD1. V was clipped by 5 bases and J by 8 bases; unmatched bases: 8. Per the germline V gene, CDR1 is DFQATT and CDR2 is SNEGSKA (reference sequence). This CDR3 has 12 residues. The CDR3 sequence: CSAQQGFVGYTF. CDR3 nucleotide sequence: TGCAGTGCTCAACAGGGGTTCGTGGGCTACACCTTC.

A few counts support this clonotype. The V gene is TRBV27, the J gene TRBJ2-5; maybe TRBD1 (6 bases). The CDR3 extends over 14 amino acids. Trimming removed 5 bases at V and 5 bases at J, with 15 bases between. Germline V gene sequence: CDR1 MNHEY, CDR2 SMNVEV (reference sequence). As DNA, the CDR3 is TGTGCCAGCAGTCGACAGGAAGAGTGGGAGACCCAGTACTTC. It codes for CASSRQEEWETQYF.

This clonotype was recorded at least ten times. V gene TRBV7-8 combines with J gene TRBJ1-6; D unresolved. This CDR3 is 15 amino acids long. Trimming shortened V by 5 bases and J by 8 bases, and 16 bases separated the two germline ends. Germline V CDR1 and CDR2: SGHVS, FQNEAQ. CDR3 loop: CASSLPTSLHSPLHF. The CDR3 bases are TGTGCCAGCAGCCTCCCGACATCCCTGCATTCACCCCTCCACTTT.

The chain has TRBV12-3 or TRBV12-4 and TRBJ2-7; tentative D call: TRBD1 (6 bases). This CDR3 region has 16 residues. Trimming took off 0 bases at V and 3 bases at J, with 15 bases between the two ends. CDR3 nucleotide sequence: TGTGCCAGCAGTTTAGCTCACCCCGCAGGGGTCTACGAGCAGTACTTC. Amino acids: CASSLAHPAGVYEQYF.

CDR3 sequence reads: CASSQVLAGGMYEQFF. The CDR3 nucleotides read TGTGCCAGCAGCCAAGTACTAGCGGGGGGGATGTATGAGCAGTTCTTC. V usage is TRBV14 and J usage is TRBJ2-1; 13 bases agree with TRBD2. With 1 base clipped from V and 8 bases from J, the junction kept 5 bases outside the gene matches. This CDR3 spans 16 amino acids. Germline loops: CDR1 SGHDN, CDR2 FVKESK.

The V gene is TRBV5-1, the J gene TRBJ2-5, with a weak D call TRBD2 (5 bases). V was shortened by 2 bases and J by 5 bases, with 13 bases between the two germline ends. Per germline, CDR1 SGHRS and CDR2 YFSETQ. CDR3 length: 14 amino acids. The CDR3 protein is CASSFGVVEETQYF. CDR3 coding DNA: TGCGCCAGCAGCTTCGGGGTCGTGGAGGAGACCCAGTACTTC. Full variable domain (rest looked up from reference TRBV5-1 and TRBJ2-5): KAGVTQTPRYLIKTRGQQVTLSCSPISGHRSVSWYQQTPGQGLQFLFEYFSETQRNKGNFPGRFSGRQFSNSRSEMNVSTLELGDSALYLCASSFGVVEETQYFGPGTRLLVL.

This sequence joins TRBV6-5 and TRBJ2-3; weak D call: TRBD2 (7 bases). This CDR3 is built from 13 residues. The V gene lost 8 bases and the J gene lost 4 bases, with 13 bases spanning the gap. The germline CDR1 and CDR2 sequences are MNHEY and SVGAGI. CDR3 residues: CASGRGAPDTQYF. CDR3 bases: TGTGCCAGCGGCCGGGGGGCCCCAGATACGCAGTATTTT.

In DNA form, the CDR3 reads TGCAGTGGAAGAGTACAGGAACAATTAGGGTCACCCCTCCACTTT. It translates to CSGRVQEQLGSPLHF. The V gene is TRBV20-1, the J gene TRBJ1-6, with TRBD1 as a possible D gene (5 bases). The CDR3 is 15 residues long. The V gene lost 7 bases and the J gene lost 10 bases, with 23 bases spanning the gap. Germline-derived CDR1 and CDR2 are DFQATT and SNEGSKA (reference sequence).

This sequence joins TRBV6-5 and TRBJ2-1, with TRBD2 as a possible D gene (5 bases). The V gene lost 2 bases and the J gene lost 3 bases, with 8 bases spanning the gap. Germline V gene lookup returns CDR1 MNHEY and CDR2 SVGAGI. CDR3 length: 14 amino acids. The CDR3 region is CASSYLTSYNEQFF. CDR3 DNA: TGTGCCAGCAGTTACCTCACTAGCTACAATGAGCAGTTCTTC.

This chain links TRBV20-1 with TRBJ2-3; 12 bases line up with TRBD2. In germline, CDR1 is DFQATT, CDR2 SNEGSKA (reference sequence). V shed 6 bases and J 2 bases; nucleotides not matched to a gene: 6. The CDR3 contains 15 residues. CDR3 sequence reads: CSALLAGGPTDTQYF. DNA of the CDR3: TGCAGTGCACTACTAGCGGGGGGCCCCACAGATACGCAGTATTTT.

The chain is built from TRBV29-1 and TRBJ2-3; D remains ambiguous. CDR1 is SQVTM, CDR2 ANQGSEA, per germline. V was shortened by 6 bases and J by 4 bases, with 11 bases between the two germline ends. This CDR3 has 12 residues. CDR3 protein: CSVEQLADTQYF. In nucleotides, the CDR3 is TGCAGCGTCGAACAGTTGGCAGATACGCAGTATTTT.

In this sample, this clonotype turned up a few times. The chain uses TRBV15 and TRBJ2-7, with D unclear. Germline lookup yields CDR1 LNHNV and CDR2 YYDKDF (reference sequence). The CDR3 is made up of 14 amino acids. The germline V and J ends were trimmed by 0 bases and 2 bases, with 8 bases remaining between them. The CDR3 coding sequence is TGTGCCACCAGCAGAGATAAGGGTACCTACGAGCAGTACTTC. It translates to CATSRDKGTYEQYF.